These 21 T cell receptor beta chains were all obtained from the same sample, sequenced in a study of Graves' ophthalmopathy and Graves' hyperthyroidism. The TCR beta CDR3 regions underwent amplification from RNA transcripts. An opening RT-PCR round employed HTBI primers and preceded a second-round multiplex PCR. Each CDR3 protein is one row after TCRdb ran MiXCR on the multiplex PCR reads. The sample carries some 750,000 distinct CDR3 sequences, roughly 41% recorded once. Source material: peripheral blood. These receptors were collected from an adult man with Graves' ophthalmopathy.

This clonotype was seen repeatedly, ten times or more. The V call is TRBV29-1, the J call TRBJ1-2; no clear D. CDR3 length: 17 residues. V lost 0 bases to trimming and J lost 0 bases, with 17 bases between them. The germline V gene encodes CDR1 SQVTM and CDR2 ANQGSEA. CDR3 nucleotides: TGCAGCGTTGAAGAATTAGAACGGAGCGGGACTAACTATGGCTACACCTTC. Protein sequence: CSVEELERSGTNYGYTF. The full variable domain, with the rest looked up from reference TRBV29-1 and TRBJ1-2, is SAVISQKPSRDICQRGTSLTIQCQVDSQVTMMFWYRQQPGQSLTLIATANQGSEATYESGFVIDKFPISRPNLTFSTLTVSNMSPEDSSIYLCSVEELERSGTNYGYTFGSGTRLTVV.

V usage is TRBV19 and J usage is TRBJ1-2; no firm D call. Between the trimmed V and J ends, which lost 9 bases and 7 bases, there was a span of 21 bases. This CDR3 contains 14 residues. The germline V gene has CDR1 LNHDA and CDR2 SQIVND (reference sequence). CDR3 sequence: CASSPRVRSFGYTF. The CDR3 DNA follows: TGTGCCAGCTCACCACGGGTCAGGTCTTTTGGCTACACCTTC.

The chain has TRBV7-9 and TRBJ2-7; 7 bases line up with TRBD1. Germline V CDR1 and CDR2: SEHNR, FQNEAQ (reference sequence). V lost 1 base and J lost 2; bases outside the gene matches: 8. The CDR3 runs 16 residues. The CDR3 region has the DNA TGTGCCAGCAGCTTAGGATGGGGACAGAACCCCTACGAGCAGTACTTC. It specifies CASSLGWGQNPYEQYF.

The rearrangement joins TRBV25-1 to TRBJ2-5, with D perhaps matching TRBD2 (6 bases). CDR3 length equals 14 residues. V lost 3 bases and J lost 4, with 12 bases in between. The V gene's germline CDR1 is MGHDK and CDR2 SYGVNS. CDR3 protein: CASSEEGPIETQYF. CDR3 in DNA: TGTGCCAGCAGTGAGGAGGGACCTATAGAGACCCAGTACTTC.

The CDR3 protein is CASRIRGSGNTIYF. CDR3 DNA: TGTGCCAGCAGAATCAGGGGGTCTGGAAACACCATATATTTT. The chain employs TRBV12-3 or TRBV12-4 and TRBJ1-3; 7 bases agree with TRBD1. This CDR3 is 14 amino acids long. Unmatched junction bases numbered 3, after V lost 6 bases and J lost 1 base.

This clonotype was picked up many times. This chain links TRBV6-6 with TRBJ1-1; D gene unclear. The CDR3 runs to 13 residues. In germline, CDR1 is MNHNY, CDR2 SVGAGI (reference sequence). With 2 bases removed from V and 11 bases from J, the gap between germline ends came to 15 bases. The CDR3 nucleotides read TGTGCCAGCAGTTACCGTGGACCTGTTGAGGCTTTCTTT. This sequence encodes CASSYRGPVEAFF.

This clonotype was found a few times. Written as DNA, the CDR3 is TGTGCCAGTAGTATAAGGAGACTAGCGGGAGGAGGGACCGGGGAGCTGTTTTTT. Protein sequence: CASSIRRLAGGGTGELFF. The gene calls are TRBV19 and TRBJ2-2; TRBD2 matches 13 bases. V lost 2 bases, J lost 5 bases, and 8 bases stayed unmatched. CDR1 is LNHDA, CDR2 SQIVND, per germline (reference sequence). The CDR3 spans 18 residues.

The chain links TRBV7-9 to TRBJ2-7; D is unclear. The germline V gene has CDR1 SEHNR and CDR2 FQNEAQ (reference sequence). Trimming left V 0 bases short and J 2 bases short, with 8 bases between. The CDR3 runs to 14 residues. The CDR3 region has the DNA TGTGCCAGCAGCTTAGCTGGGAATCCCTACGAGCAGTACTTC. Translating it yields CASSLAGNPYEQYF.

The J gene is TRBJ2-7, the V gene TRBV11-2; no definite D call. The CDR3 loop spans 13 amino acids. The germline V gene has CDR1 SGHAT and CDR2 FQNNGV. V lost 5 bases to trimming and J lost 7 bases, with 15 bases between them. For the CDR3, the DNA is TGTGCCAGCAGCAAACGATCCCTCTTTGAGCAGTACTTC. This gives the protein CASSKRSLFEQYF.

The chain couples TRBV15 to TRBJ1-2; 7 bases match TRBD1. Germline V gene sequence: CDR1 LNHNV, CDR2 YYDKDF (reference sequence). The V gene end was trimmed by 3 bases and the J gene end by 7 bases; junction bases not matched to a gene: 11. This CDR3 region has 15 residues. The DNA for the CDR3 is TGTGCCACCAGCAGTTTATCCGACAGGGTCGGTGGCTACACCTTC. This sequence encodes CATSSLSDRVGGYTF.

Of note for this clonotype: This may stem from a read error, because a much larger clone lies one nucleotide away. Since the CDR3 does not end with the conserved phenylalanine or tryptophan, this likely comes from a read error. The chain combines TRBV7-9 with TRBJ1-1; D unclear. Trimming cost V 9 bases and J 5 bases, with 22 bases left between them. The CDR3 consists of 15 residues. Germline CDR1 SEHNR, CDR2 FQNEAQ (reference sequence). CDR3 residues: CASSIWRKGSTEAFS. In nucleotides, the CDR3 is TGTGCCAGTAGTATTTGGCGTAAAGGTTCGACTGAAGCTTTCTCT.

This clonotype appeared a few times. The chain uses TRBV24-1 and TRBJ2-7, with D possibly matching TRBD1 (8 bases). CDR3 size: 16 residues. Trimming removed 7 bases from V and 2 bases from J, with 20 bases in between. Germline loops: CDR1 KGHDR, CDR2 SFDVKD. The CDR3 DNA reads TGTGCCACCAGATATATGGACAGGGAGGGCCCCTACGAGCAGTACTTC. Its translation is CATRYMDREGPYEQYF.

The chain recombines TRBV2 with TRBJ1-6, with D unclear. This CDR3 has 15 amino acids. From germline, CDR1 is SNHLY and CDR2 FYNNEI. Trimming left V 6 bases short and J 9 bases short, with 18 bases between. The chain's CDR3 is CASRPPLPEGSPLHF. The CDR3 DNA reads TGTGCCAGCAGACCACCTCTTCCGGAGGGTTCACCCCTCCACTTT.

The CDR3 coding sequence is TGTGCCAGCAGCCGGACAGGGCGGAGCAATCAGCCCCAGCATTTT. It yields the protein CASSRTGRSNQPQHF. The chain joins TRBV7-9 to TRBJ1-5; 8 bases fit TRBD1. V lost 5 bases to trimming and J lost 1 base; unmatched junction nucleotides: 4. The CDR3 runs to 15 residues. Germline V gene sequence: CDR1 SEHNR, CDR2 FQNEAQ (reference sequence).

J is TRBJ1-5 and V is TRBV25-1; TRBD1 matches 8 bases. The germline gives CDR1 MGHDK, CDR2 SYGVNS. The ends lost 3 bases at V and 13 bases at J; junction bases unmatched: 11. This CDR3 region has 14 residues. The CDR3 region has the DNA TGTGCCAGCAGTGACGGACAGGGTACTTATGGACAGCATTTT. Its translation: CASSDGQGTYGQHF.

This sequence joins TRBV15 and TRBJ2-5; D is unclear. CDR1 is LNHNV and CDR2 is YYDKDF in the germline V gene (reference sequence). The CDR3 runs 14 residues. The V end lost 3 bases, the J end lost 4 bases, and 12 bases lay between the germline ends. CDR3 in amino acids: CATSSPSRGETQYF. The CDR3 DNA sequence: TGTGCCACCAGCAGCCCCTCGCGTGGAGAGACCCAGTACTTC. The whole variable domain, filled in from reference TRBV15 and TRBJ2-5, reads DAMVIQNPRYQVTQFGKPVTLSCSQTLNHNVMYWYQQKSSQAPKLLFHYYDKDFNNEADTPDNFQSRRPNTSFCFLDIRSPGLGDTAMYLCATSSPSRGETQYFGPGTRLLVL.

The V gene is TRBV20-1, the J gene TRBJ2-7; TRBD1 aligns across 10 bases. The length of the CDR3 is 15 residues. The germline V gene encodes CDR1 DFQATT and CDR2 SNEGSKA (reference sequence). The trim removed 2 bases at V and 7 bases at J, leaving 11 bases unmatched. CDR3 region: CSARQDRGHSVEQYF. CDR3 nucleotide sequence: TGCAGTGCTAGACAAGACAGGGGGCATAGTGTAGAGCAGTACTTC.

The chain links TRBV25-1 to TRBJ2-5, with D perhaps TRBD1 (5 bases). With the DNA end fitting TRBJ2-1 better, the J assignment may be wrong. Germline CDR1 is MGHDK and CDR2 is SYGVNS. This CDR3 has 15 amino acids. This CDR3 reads CASSARQILGNEQFF. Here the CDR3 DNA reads TGTGCCAGCAGTGCGCGACAGATCCTGGGCAATGAGCAGTTCTTC.

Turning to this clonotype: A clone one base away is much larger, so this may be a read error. The CDR3 DNA reads as TGTGCCAGCAGCCTGAACAGGGTCAAGGAGACCCAGTACTTC. It encodes CASSLNRVKETQYF. The chain combines TRBV14 with TRBJ2-5, with D possibly matching TRBD1 (6 bases). Germline V lookup: CDR1 SGHDN, CDR2 FVKESK. This CDR3 contains 14 residues. Trimming took 4 bases from V and 5 from J, leaving 14 bases between them.

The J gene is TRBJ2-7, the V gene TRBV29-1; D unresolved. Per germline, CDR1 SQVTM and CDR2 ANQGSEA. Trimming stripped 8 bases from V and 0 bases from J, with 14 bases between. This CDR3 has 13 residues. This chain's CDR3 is CSIRTGSSYEQYF. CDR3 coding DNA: TGCAGCATCCGGACCGGGTCCTCCTACGAGCAGTACTTC.

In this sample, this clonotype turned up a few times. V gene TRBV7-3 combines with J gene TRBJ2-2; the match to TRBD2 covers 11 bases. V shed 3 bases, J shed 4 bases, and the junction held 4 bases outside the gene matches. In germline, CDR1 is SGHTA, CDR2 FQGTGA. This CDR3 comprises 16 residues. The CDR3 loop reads CASSFSGGASTGELFF. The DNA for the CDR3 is TGTGCCAGCAGCTTTAGCGGGGGGGCCTCCACCGGGGAGCTGTTTTTT.